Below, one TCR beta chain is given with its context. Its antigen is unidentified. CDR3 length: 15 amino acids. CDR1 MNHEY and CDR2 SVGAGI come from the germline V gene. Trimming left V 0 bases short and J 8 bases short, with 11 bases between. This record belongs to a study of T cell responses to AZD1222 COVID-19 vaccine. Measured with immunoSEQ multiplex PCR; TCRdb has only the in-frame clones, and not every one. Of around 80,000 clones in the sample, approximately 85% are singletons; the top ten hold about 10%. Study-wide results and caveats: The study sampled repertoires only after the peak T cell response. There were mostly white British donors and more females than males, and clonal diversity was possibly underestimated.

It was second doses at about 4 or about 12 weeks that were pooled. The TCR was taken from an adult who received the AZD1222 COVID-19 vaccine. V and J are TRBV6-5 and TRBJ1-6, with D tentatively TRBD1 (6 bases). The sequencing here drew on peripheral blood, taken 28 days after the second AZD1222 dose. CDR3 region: CASSYSGRGDSPLHF. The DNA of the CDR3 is TGTGCCAGCAGTTACTCCGGCAGGGGAGATTCACCCCTCCACTTT.